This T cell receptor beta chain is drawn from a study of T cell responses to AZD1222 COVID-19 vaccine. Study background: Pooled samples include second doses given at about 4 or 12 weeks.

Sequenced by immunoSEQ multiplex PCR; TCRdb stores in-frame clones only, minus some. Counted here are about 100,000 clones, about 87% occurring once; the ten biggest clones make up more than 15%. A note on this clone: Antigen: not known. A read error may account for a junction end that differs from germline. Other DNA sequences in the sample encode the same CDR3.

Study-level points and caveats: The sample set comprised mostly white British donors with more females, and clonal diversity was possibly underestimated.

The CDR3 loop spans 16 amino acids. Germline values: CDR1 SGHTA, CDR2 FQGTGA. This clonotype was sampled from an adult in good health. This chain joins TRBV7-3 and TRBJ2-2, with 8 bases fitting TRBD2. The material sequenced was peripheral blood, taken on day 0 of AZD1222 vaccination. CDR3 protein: CASSSGGGRNTGELFF. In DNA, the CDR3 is TGCGCCAGCAGCTCCGGGGGGGGCCGTAACACCGGGGAGCTGTTTTTT.